These 13 T cell receptor beta chains originate from one sample sequenced in a study of blood T cell repertoires in COVID-19. The protocol was immunoSEQ multiplex PCR, while the TCRdb copy is restricted to in-frame clones and leaves out a portion. Of 150,000 to 200,000 clones listed, under 90% were seen once; the top ten hold around 15%. The material sequenced was peripheral blood. These receptors were obtained from a woman aged 70-85 years with COVID-19, enrolled during active disease.

In DNA, the CDR3 is TGTGCCAGCAGTTACGACAGGGATCTCACAGATACGCAGTATTTT. Translating it yields CASSYDRDLTDTQYF. The chain carries TRBV6-6 and TRBJ2-3; 7 nucleotides line up with TRBD1. Germline CDR1 reads MNHNY; CDR2 reads SVGAGI (reference sequence). There are 15 residues in the CDR3. V trimming: 2 bases; J trimming: 2 bases; junction bases outside the gene matches: 4.

This chain uses TRBV2 with TRBJ2-1; 8 bases fit TRBD2. CDR1 and CDR2 (germline): SNHLY, FYNNEI. The V and J ends lost 5 bases and 7 bases, in that order; junction bases with no gene match: 4. The CDR3 extends over 13 amino acids. The DNA for the CDR3 is TGTGCCAGCAGTCGGGAGGGATGGAATGAGCAGTTCTTC. Protein: CASSREGWNEQFF.

This chain joins TRBV7-9 and TRBJ2-3, with 10 positions matching TRBD1. CDR1 and CDR2 from the germline V gene are SEHNR and FQNEAQ (reference sequence). Trimming cost V 6 bases and J 5 bases; bases outside gene matches: 8. The CDR3 spans 15 residues. This chain's CDR3 is CASSTDRGPGDTQYF. The CDR3 DNA follows: TGTGCCAGCAGTACCGACAGGGGGCCGGGAGATACGCAGTATTTT.

The V call is TRBV5-1, the J call TRBJ2-1, with no clear D. CDR1 is SGHRS, CDR2 YFSETQ, per germline. The CDR3 totals 14 residues. The V gene lost 1 base and the J gene lost 7 bases, with 12 bases spanning the gap. CDR3 DNA sequence: TGCGCCAGCAGCTTGTCATTAGTGGTAAATGAGCAGTTCTTC. It codes for CASSLSLVVNEQFF.

The rearrangement joins TRBV6-5 to TRBJ1-1; D possibly corresponds to TRBD1 (5 bases). The CDR3 is 13 residues long. V lost 5 bases to trimming and J lost 7 bases, with 14 bases between them. Germline CDR1 MNHEY, CDR2 SVGAGI. In nucleotides, the CDR3 is TGTGCCAGCAGTACATCGGGGGGGGGTGAAGCTTTCTTT. As protein: CASSTSGGGEAFF.

This sequence joins TRBV3-1 (or the pseudogene TRBV3-2) and TRBJ2-3; D is possibly TRBD1 (7 bases). V lost 4 bases to trimming and J lost 2 bases, with 10 bases between them. The CDR3 extends over 14 amino acids. Germline V gives CDR1 LGHDT, CDR2 YNNKEL (reference sequence). CDR3 protein: CASSRGTDTDTQYF. DNA for the CDR3: TGTGCCAGCAGCCGCGGGACAGACACAGATACGCAGTATTTT.

The chain employs TRBV5-1 and TRBJ1-2, with a weak D call TRBD1 (5 bases). There are 14 residues in the CDR3. Germline lookup yields CDR1 SGHRS and CDR2 YFSETQ. V shed 0 bases and J shed 4 bases, with 10 bases lying between them. This CDR3 is CASSLEAGPYGYTF. The CDR3 coding sequence is TGCGCCAGCAGCTTGGAGGCAGGGCCCTATGGCTACACCTTC. Filled out from reference TRBV5-1 and TRBJ1-2, the complete variable domain reads KAGVTQTPRYLIKTRGQQVTLSCSPISGHRSVSWYQQTPGQGLQFLFEYFSETQRNKGNFPGRFSGRQFSNSRSEMNVSTLELGDSALYLCASSLEAGPYGYTFGSGTRLTVV.

The table lists this clone with a count of one. The chain links TRBV7-8 to TRBJ2-1, with 9 positions matching TRBD2. Germline V CDR1 and CDR2: SGHVS, FQNEAQ. V lost 5 bases to trimming and J lost 5 bases; unmatched junction nucleotides: 7. The CDR3 loop spans 15 amino acids. The CDR3 reads CASSRSGRSNNEQFF. In nucleotides, the CDR3 is TGTGCCAGCAGCCGGAGCGGGAGGTCGAACAATGAGCAGTTCTTC.

The V call is TRBV11-2, the J call TRBJ1-6; TRBD1 agrees at 8 bases. Germline V gene lookup returns CDR1 SGHAT and CDR2 FQNNGV. Unmatched junction bases numbered 4, after V lost 6 bases and J lost 0 bases. This CDR3 spans 16 amino acids. CDR3 protein: CASSWTGSSYNSPLHF. DNA of the CDR3: TGTGCCAGCAGTTGGACAGGGAGCTCCTATAATTCACCCCTCCACTTT.

This clone was picked up one time. The chain links TRBV10-3 to TRBJ1-2; the match to TRBD1 covers 7 bases. With 0 bases clipped from V and 2 bases from J, the junction kept 0 bases outside the gene matches. CDR1 ENHRY and CDR2 SYGVKD come from the germline V gene. This CDR3 is built from 14 residues. CDR3 sequence (DNA): TGTGCCATCAGTGAGTCGACAGGGAACTATGGCTACACCTTC. As protein: CAISESTGNYGYTF.

The chain is built from TRBV7-3 and TRBJ2-1, with TRBD2 as a possible D gene (5 bases). The V gene's germline CDR1 is SGHTA and CDR2 FQGTGA. CDR3 length: 14 residues. V was clipped by 2 bases and J by 6 bases, with 11 bases between them. DNA for the CDR3: TGTGCCAGCAGCTTACCCGGGGTACTCAATGAGCAGTTCTTC. This codes for CASSLPGVLNEQFF.

The rearrangement joins TRBV7-2 to TRBJ1-4, with 8 bases identical to TRBD1. Per germline, CDR1 SGHTA and CDR2 FQGNSA. V trimming: 5 bases; J trimming: 4 bases; junction bases outside the gene matches: 6. The CDR3 totals 15 residues. CDR3 amino acids: CASSIGQGVNEKLFF. The DNA of the CDR3 is TGTGCCAGCAGCATCGGACAGGGAGTTAATGAAAAACTGTTTTTT.

This clone was detected ten times or more. The chain has TRBV29-1 and TRBJ2-1; 8 nucleotides agree with TRBD2. The CDR3 totals 13 residues. V lost 3 bases to trimming and J lost 4 bases; unmatched junction nucleotides: 2. Germline CDR1 SQVTM, CDR2 ANQGSEA. The CDR3 DNA reads as TGCAGCGTTGACGCGGGGGGTTACAATGAGCAGTTCTTC. Translating it yields CSVDAGGYNEQFF.